This T cell receptor beta chain was sequenced during a study of blood T cell repertoires in COVID-19. Study-wide background: Acute-phase and convalescent COVID-19 samples originated in the United States, Italy and Spain.

Original data processing: The assay estimated nucleated cells by amplifying reference gene primers. Sequencing was performed with immunoSEQ multiplex PCR; in TCRdb, only in-frame clones are kept and a portion is missing. V and J calls and clone size are those listed in that table; D and trimming were worked out from the DNA. The sample lists approximately 280,000 clones, around 90% occurring once. The CDR3 has 18 amino acids. Per germline, CDR1 SGHTS and CDR2 YDEGEE. V was trimmed by 4 bases and J by 0 bases, leaving 20 bases between them. J is TRBJ2-4 and V is TRBV5-8; D is perhaps TRBD1 (6 bases). The sequencing input was peripheral blood. The sequence was obtained from a man aged 50-60 years with acute or convalescent COVID-19. CDR3 coding DNA: TGTGCCAGCAGCCCTGGCTGGTCAGGGGCCTTAGCCAAAAACATTCAGTACTTC. Encoded protein: CASSPGWSGALAKNIQYF.